The 2 T cell receptor beta chains below were found in one sample sequenced in a study of T cells in Graves' hyperthyroidism and ophthalmopathy. It was RNA transcripts that yielded the amplified TCR beta CDR3 regions. During a first-round RT-PCR of the TCR CDR3, the HTBI primer set was used. Each CDR3 protein gets one entry after TCRdb re-called the multiplex PCR reads with MiXCR. The data hold about 480,000 distinct CDR3 sequences, with around a fifth observed a single time. The specimen was blood. The receptors shown here come from a woman aged 65 to 85 with Graves' ophthalmopathy.

This rearrangement joins TRBV18 to TRBJ2-1; 9 bases are a match to TRBD2. V shed 3 bases, J shed 3 bases, and the junction held 6 bases outside the gene matches. CDR1 is KGHSH, CDR2 LQKENI, per germline. CDR3 size: 16 residues. CDR3 DNA sequence: TGTGCCAGCTCACCGAGCGGGAGGACGGACTACAATGAGCAGTTCTTC. Its protein is CASSPSGRTDYNEQFF.

In its sample, this clonotype was seen many times. The V gene is TRBV5-1, the J gene TRBJ1-2, with TRBD1 as a possible D gene (5 bases). V was pared by 4 bases and J by 2 bases, with 12 bases between. Looked up from germline, CDR1 is SGHRS and CDR2 is YFSETQ. The CDR3 contains 14 residues. The CDR3 sequence is CASSLGTENYGYTF. For the CDR3, the DNA is TGCGCCAGCAGCCTAGGGACGGAAAACTATGGCTACACCTTC. Looking up the rest from reference TRBV5-1 and TRBJ1-2 gives the full variable domain: KAGVTQTPRYLIKTRGQQVTLSCSPISGHRSVSWYQQTPGQGLQFLFEYFSETQRNKGNFPGRFSGRQFSNSRSEMNVSTLELGDSALYLCASSLGTENYGYTFGSGTRLTVV.